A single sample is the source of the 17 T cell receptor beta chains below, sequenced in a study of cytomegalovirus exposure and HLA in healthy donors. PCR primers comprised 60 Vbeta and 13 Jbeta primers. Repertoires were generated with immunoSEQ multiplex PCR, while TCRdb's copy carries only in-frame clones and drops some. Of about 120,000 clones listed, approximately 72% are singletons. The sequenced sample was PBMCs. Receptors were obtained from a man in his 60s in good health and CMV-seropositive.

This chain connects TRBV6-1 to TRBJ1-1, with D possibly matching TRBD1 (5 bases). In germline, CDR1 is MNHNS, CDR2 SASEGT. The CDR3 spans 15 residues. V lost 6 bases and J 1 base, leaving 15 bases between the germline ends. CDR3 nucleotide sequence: TGTGCCAGCAGCCCCAGAAGGGACTCGAACACTGAAGCTTTCTTT. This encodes CASSPRRDSNTEAFF.

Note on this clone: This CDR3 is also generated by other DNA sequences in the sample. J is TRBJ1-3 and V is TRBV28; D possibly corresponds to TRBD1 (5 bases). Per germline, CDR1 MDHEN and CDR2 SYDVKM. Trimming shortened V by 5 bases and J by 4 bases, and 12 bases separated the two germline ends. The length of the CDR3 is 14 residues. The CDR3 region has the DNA TGTGCCAGCAGTCTCGCAGGGCTGGGAAACACCATATATTTT. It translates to CASSLAGLGNTIYF.

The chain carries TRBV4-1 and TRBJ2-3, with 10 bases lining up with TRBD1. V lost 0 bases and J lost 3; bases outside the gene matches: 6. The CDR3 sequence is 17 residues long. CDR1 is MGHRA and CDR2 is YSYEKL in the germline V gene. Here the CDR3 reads CASSQEARQGATDTQYF. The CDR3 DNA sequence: TGCGCCAGCAGCCAAGAAGCTCGACAGGGGGCAACAGATACGCAGTATTTT.

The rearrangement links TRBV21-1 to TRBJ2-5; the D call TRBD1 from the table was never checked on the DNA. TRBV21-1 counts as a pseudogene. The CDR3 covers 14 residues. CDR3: CASSKVSGEETQYF. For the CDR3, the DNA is TGTGCCAGCAGCAAAGTCTCAGGGGAGGAGACCCAGTACTTC.

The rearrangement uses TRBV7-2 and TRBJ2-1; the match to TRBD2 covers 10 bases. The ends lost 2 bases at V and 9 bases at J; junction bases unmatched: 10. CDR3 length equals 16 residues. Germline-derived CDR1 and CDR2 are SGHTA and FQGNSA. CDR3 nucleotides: TGTGCCAGCAGCTTAAATGCCCTAGCGGGGGCCGGTGAGCAGTTCTTC. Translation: CASSLNALAGAGEQFF. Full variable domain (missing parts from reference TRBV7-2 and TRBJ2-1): GAGVSQSPSNKVTEKGKDVELRCDPISGHTALYWYRQSLGQGLEFLIYFQGNSAPDKSGLPSDRFSAERTGGSVSTLTIQRTQQEDSAVYLCASSLNALAGAGEQFFGPGTRLTVL.

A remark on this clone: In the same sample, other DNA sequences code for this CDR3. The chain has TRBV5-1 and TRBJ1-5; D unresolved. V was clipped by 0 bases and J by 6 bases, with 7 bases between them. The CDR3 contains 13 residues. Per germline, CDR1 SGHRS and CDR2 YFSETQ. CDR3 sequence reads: CASSLDGGQPQHF. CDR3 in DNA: TGCGCCAGCAGCTTGGACGGCGGTCAGCCCCAGCATTTT.

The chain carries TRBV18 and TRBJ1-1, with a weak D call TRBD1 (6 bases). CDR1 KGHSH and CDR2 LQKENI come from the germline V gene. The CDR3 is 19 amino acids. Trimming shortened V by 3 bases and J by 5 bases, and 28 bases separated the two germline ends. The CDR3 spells CASSPLHHTIQGGETEAFF. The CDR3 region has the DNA TGTGCCAGCTCACCCCTCCATCATACCATACAGGGTGGGGAAACTGAAGCTTTCTTT.

The CDR3 DNA reads TGTGCCAGCTCACCGACAGGGGGCGGCGAGCAGTACTTC. Residues: CASSPTGGGEQYF. V is TRBV18 and J is TRBJ2-7; 10 bases match TRBD1. Germline trimming cut 3 bases from V and 6 bases from J; bases unmatched to any gene: 2. CDR1 and CDR2 from the germline V gene are KGHSH and LQKENI. The CDR3 is made up of 13 amino acids. The full variable domain, with the rest looked up from reference TRBV18 and TRBJ2-7, is NAGVMQNPRHLVRRRGQEARLRCSPMKGHSHVYWYRQLPEEGLKFMVYLQKENIIDESGMPKERFSAEFPKEGPSILRIQQVVRGDSAAYFCASSPTGGGEQYFGPGTRLTVT.

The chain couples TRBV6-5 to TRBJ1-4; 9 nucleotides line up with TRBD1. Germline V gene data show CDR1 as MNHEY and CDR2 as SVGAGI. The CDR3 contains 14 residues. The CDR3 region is CAKDRGATNEKLFF. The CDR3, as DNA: TGTGCTAAGGACAGGGGAGCAACTAATGAAAAACTGTTTTTT.

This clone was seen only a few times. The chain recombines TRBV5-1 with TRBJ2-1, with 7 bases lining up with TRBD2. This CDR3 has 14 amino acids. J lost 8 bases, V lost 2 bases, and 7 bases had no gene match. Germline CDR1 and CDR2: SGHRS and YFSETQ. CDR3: CASSFGGSPDEQFF. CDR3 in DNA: TGCGCCAGCAGCTTCGGCGGGAGCCCTGATGAGCAGTTCTTC.

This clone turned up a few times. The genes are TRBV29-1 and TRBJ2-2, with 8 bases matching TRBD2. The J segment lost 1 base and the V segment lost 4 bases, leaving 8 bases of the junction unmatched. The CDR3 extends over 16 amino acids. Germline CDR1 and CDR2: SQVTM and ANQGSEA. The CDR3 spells CSVVNPRGGNTGELFF. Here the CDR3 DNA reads TGCAGCGTTGTCAATCCACGGGGGGGGAACACCGGGGAGCTGTTTTTT.

The CDR3 DNA sequence: TGTGCCAGCAGCTTGACCCTGGACAGGTCTAATGAAAAACTGTTTTTT. Protein product: CASSLTLDRSNEKLFF. This sequence joins TRBV11-2 and TRBJ1-4, with 7 bases identical to TRBD1. Trimming took 3 bases from V and 3 from J; bases not matched to a gene: 7. CDR3 length equals 16 residues. Germline V lookup: CDR1 SGHAT, CDR2 FQNNGV.

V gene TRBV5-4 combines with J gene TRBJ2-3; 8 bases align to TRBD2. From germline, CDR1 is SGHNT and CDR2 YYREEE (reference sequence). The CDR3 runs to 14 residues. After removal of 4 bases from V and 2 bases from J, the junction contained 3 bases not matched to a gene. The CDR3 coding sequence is TGTGCCAGCAGCCGGACTAGCACCACAGATACGCAGTATTTT. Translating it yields CASSRTSTTDTQYF.

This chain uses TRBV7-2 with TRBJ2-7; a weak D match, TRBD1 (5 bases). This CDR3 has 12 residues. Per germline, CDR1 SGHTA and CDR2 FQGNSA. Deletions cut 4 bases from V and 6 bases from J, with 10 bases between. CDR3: CASSSSRVEQYF. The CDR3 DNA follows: TGTGCCAGCAGCTCGTCCAGGGTCGAGCAGTACTTC.

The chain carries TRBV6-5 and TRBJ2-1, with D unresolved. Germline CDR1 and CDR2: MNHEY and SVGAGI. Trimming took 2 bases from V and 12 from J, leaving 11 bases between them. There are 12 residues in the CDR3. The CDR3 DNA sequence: TGTGCCAGCAGTTACCCCCTCGGAGCGCAGTTCTTC. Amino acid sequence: CASSYPLGAQFF.

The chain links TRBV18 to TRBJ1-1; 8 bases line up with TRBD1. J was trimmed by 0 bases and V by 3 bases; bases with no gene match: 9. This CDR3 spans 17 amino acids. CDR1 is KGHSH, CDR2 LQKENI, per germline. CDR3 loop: CASSPWRDRGLNTEAFF. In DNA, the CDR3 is TGTGCCAGCTCACCGTGGCGAGACAGGGGTTTGAACACTGAAGCTTTCTTT.

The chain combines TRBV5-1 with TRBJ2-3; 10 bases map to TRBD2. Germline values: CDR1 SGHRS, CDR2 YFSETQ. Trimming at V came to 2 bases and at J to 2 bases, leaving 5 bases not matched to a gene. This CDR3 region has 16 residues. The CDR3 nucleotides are TGCGCCAGCAGCTTAGTAGCGGGAGGTTCCACAGATACGCAGTATTTT. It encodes CASSLVAGGSTDTQYF.